This T cell receptor beta chain was recovered during a study of shared clonotypes between healthy human individuals. Findings and caveats of the study: Clonotypes that were shared across a few donors made up around 5% of naive CD4 clonotypes.

The V gene lost 5 bases and the J gene lost 9 bases, with 17 bases spanning the gap. The germline V gene has CDR1 MNHEY and CDR2 SMNVEV (reference sequence). This CDR3 contains 15 residues. This clone was recorded a few times. Its antigen is unidentified. How the authors handled the data: Owing to the provision of junction-only sequences devoid of quality scores by immunoSEQ, filtering differed. TCRdb keeps only in-frame clones here, not all; method: immunoSEQ multiplex PCR. V and J calls plus clone size are reproduced from that table; the DNA served to infer D and trimming. The sample comprises over a million clones, roughly 74% of which are singletons, and more than 0.45% rests with the top ten.

The rearrangement links TRBV27 to TRBJ1-6, with a possible D match to TRBD1 (5 bases). Input material: memory CD4+ T cells from PBMCs. Subset specified: CD45RA-negative fraction. The sequence came from a man younger than 30 in good health. Some clones in this sample may be carry-over from other donors' samples. The CDR3 DNA is TGTGCCAGCAGTGAAAGGGGCACGATCGGTTCACCCCTCCACTTT. Residues: CASSERGTIGSPLHF.